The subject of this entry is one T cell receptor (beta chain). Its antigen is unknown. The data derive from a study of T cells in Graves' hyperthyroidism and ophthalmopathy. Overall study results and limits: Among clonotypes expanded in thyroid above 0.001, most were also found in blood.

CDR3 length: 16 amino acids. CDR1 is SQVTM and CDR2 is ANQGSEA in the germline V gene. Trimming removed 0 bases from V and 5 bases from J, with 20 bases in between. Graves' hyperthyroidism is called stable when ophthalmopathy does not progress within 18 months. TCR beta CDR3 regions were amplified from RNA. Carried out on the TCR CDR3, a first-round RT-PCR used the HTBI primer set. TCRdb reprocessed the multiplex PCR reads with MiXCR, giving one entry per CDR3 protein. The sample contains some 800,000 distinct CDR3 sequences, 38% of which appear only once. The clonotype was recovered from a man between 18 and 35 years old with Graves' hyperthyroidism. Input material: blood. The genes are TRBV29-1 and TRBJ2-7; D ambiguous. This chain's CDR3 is CSVEDPKGRESDEQYF. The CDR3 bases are TGCAGCGTTGAAGATCCTAAAGGGCGAGAATCCGACGAGCAGTACTTC.